Listed here are 7 T cell receptor beta chains from one sample, sequenced in a study of blood T cell repertoires in COVID-19. The assay was immunoSEQ multiplex PCR, and TCRdb's table has in-frame clones only and misses some. The sample shows under 250,000 clones, roughly 90% of them seen only once. Sequencing was carried out using peripheral blood. These receptors all stem from a woman aged 40 to 50 with acute or convalescent COVID-19.

The V call is TRBV5-6, the J call TRBJ2-5, with a possible D match to TRBD1 (6 bases). The length of the CDR3 is 13 residues. V lost 1 base and J 7 bases, leaving 11 bases between the germline ends. CDR1 is SGHDT, CDR2 YYEEEE, per germline. CDR3 region: CASSLWGRGTQYF. As DNA, the CDR3 is TGTGCCAGCAGCTTGTGGGGCAGGGGGACCCAGTACTTC.

The chain carries TRBV7-8 and TRBJ2-1; D may be TRBD2 (6 bases). V lost 5 bases to trimming and J lost 7 bases, with 15 bases between them. The CDR3 extends over 14 amino acids. Germline loops: CDR1 SGHVS, CDR2 FQNEAQ. CDR3 sequence: CASSPGLPGNEQFF. The CDR3 nucleotides read TGTGCCAGCAGCCCGGGACTCCCGGGTAATGAGCAGTTCTTC.

The chain links TRBV3-1 (or the pseudogene TRBV3-2) to TRBJ2-3; a weak D match, TRBD2 (6 bases). The CDR3 runs 15 residues. V was trimmed by 4 bases and J by 4 bases, leaving 15 bases between them. The germline V gene encodes CDR1 LGHDT and CDR2 YNNKEL (reference sequence). In DNA, the CDR3 is TGTGCCAGCAGCCTTCACCTCGGAGGGGCAGATACGCAGTATTTT. Translating it yields CASSLHLGGADTQYF.

This sequence joins TRBV14 and TRBJ1-1, with TRBD1 matching over 9 bases. The CDR3 is 18 residues long. The V and J ends lost 1 base and 1 base, in that order; junction bases with no gene match: 10. CDR1 is SGHDN, CDR2 FVKESK, per germline. CDR3 sequence (DNA): TGTGCCAGCAGCCAAGTCGAGGGGACAGGGAACTCGAACACTGAAGCTTTCTTT. Encoded protein: CASSQVEGTGNSNTEAFF.

This clone has a single count. The J gene is TRBJ1-5, the V gene TRBV4-1; 9 positions match TRBD1. The CDR3 loop spans 14 amino acids. Germline V lookup: CDR1 MGHRA, CDR2 YSYEKL. After removal of 4 bases from V and 6 bases from J, the junction contained 4 bases not matched to a gene. CDR3 in amino acids: CASSPQGAGQPQHF. The CDR3 DNA reads as TGCGCCAGCAGCCCACAGGGGGCTGGTCAGCCCCAGCATTTT.

The chain has TRBV11-2 and TRBJ2-2; 8 positions match TRBD2. The CDR3 has 16 amino acids. CDR1 is SGHAT and CDR2 is FQNNGV in the germline V gene. V shed 5 bases, J shed 1 base, and the junction held 6 bases outside the gene matches. CDR3: CASSQGLAGNTGELFF. In nucleotides, the CDR3 is TGTGCCAGCAGCCAGGGGCTAGCGGGGAACACCGGGGAGCTGTTTTTT.

The rearrangement uses TRBV7-2 and TRBJ2-1; 10 bases agree with TRBD1. Germline assignment: CDR1 SGHTA and CDR2 FQGNSA. Trimming took 4 bases from V and 8 from J; bases not matched to a gene: 8. CDR3 length: 15 residues. CDR3 amino acids: CASSSRTGGRDEQFF. The CDR3 bases are TGTGCCAGCAGCTCACGGACAGGGGGGAGGGATGAGCAGTTCTTC.